The 10 T cell receptor beta chains given below trace back to one sample, sequenced in a study of shared clonotypes between healthy human individuals. The method was immunoSEQ multiplex PCR; TCRdb's version includes in-frame clones alone and lacks a portion of them. Of hundreds of thousands of clones listed, approximately 90% are singletons. The naive CD8 fraction comprised CD45RO-negative cells positively selected for CCR7 and excluded terminally differentiated effector memory CD45RA+ cells. The sequencing input was naive CD8+ T cells sorted from blood. Every receptor here comes from a man aged 25-45 years in good health.

The V and J genes are TRBV25-1 and TRBJ2-1, with 9 bases matching TRBD1. V lost 8 bases to trimming and J lost 7 bases; unmatched junction nucleotides: 12. The CDR3 consists of 15 residues. In germline, CDR1 is MGHDK, CDR2 SYGVNS. The CDR3: CASGPGQGVSNEQFF. CDR3 DNA: TGTGCCAGCGGACCGGGACAGGGTGTTTCGAATGAGCAGTTCTTC.

The chain couples TRBV29-1 to TRBJ2-6; no firm D call. Germline V gene lookup returns CDR1 SQVTM and CDR2 ANQGSEA. V gave up 2 bases and J gave up 3 bases, with 11 bases separating them. The CDR3 is 15 residues long. The CDR3 DNA sequence: TGCAGCGTTGAATGGGCAGGTGGTGGGGCCAACGTCCTGACTTTC. It is translated as CSVEWAGGGANVLTF.

The V and J genes are TRBV7-8 and TRBJ2-7; TRBD1 matches at 7 bases. The V and J ends lost 4 bases and 3 bases, in that order; junction bases with no gene match: 9. The CDR3 has 15 amino acids. Germline V gene sequence: CDR1 SGHVS, CDR2 FQNEAQ. Written as DNA, the CDR3 is TGTGCCAGCAGCTGGACAGGCTCAGTGGGCTACGAGCAGTACTTC. Translated: CASSWTGSVGYEQYF.

The CDR3 DNA follows: TGCGCCAGCAGCGGGGGGGGGACCAATCAGCCCCAGCATTTT. As protein: CASSGGGTNQPQHF. The rearrangement links TRBV10-2 to TRBJ1-5; tentative D call: TRBD1 (5 bases). The CDR3 length is 14 residues. Germline V lookup: CDR1 WSHSY, CDR2 SAAADI. V dropped 6 bases and J dropped 3 bases, with 12 bases sitting between them.

With regard to this clone: Other DNA variants within this sample encode the same CDR3. The V call is TRBV15, the J call TRBJ1-3; D remains ambiguous. The germline gives CDR1 LNHNV, CDR2 YYDKDF (reference sequence). The CDR3 extends over 15 amino acids. Trimming left V 0 bases short and J 4 bases short, with 10 bases between. The CDR3, as DNA: TGTGCCACCAGCAGAGACCGAGGTACCGGAAACACCATATATTTT. Protein: CATSRDRGTGNTIYF.

J is TRBJ2-7 and V is TRBV6-6; the D gene could be TRBD1 or TRBD2 (5 bases each). This CDR3 spans 14 amino acids. Germline CDR1 and CDR2: MNHNY and SVGAGI (reference sequence). V lost 2 bases to trimming and J lost 0 bases, with 8 bases between them. The CDR3 bases are TGTGCCAGCAGTTACGGGGGTAACTCCTACGAGCAGTACTTC. It specifies CASSYGGNSYEQYF.

The chain joins TRBV27 to TRBJ1-1; TRBD1 is a possible D gene (5 bases). Germline assignment: CDR1 MNHEY and CDR2 SMNVEV (reference sequence). This CDR3 region has 15 residues. V was cut by 6 bases and J by 1 base, with 15 bases left in between. The CDR3 DNA is TGTGCCAGCAGCCGTACCCCGACAGCGAACACTGAAGCTTTCTTT. This translates into CASSRTPTANTEAFF.

This clone was seen a single time. The chain recombines TRBV6-6 with TRBJ2-1; D unresolved. In germline, CDR1 is MNHNY, CDR2 SVGAGI (reference sequence). V lost 5 bases, J lost 8 bases, and 7 bases lay in between. The CDR3 totals 11 residues. The CDR3 region has the DNA TGTGCCAGCAGTCCCTGGGATGAGCAGTTCTTC. This translates into CASSPWDEQFF.

The rearrangement joins TRBV27 to TRBJ1-1; tentative D call: TRBD1 (6 bases). The CDR3 length is 12 residues. V lost 5 bases to trimming and J lost 4 bases, with 8 bases between them. Germline V lookup: CDR1 MNHEY, CDR2 SMNVEV (reference sequence). CDR3 bases: TGTGCCAGCAGTACAGGGAGCACTGAAGCTTTCTTT. Residues: CASSTGSTEAFF.

This chain uses TRBV29-1 with TRBJ1-2; D is ambiguous. Trimming stripped 1 base from V and 4 bases from J, with 10 bases between. There are 13 residues in the CDR3. Per germline, CDR1 SQVTM and CDR2 ANQGSEA. CDR3 protein: CSVEVPGPYGYTF. CDR3 in DNA: TGCAGCGTTGAAGTGCCCGGGCCCTATGGCTACACCTTC.